This T cell receptor (beta chain) stems from a study of T cell responses to AZD1222 COVID-19 vaccine. Study context: Second-dose intervals near 4 or 12 weeks were combined.

This clone came up once. Its target is unknown. The data were produced by immunoSEQ multiplex PCR, yet TCRdb's version contains in-frame clones alone and is incomplete. The table shows more than 95,000 clones, with roughly 90% occurring only once. Whole-study results and caveats: It should be noted that donors were predominantly white British and more often female, and clonal diversity was possibly underestimated. Reports say nearly half of spike-specific TCRs go after unmutated variant regions. Spike-specific TCR repertoires showed rising breadth and depth after two AZD1222 doses.

This specimen was peripheral blood, taken on day 0 of AZD1222 vaccination. This TCR derives from an adult in good health.

For the CDR3, the DNA is TGCGCCAGCAGCACTGAGGCCAGGCCGCGTTATAGCACAGATACGCAGTATTTT. The encoded protein is CASSTEARPRYSTDTQYF. The chain employs TRBV5-1 and TRBJ2-3; D gene uncertain. This CDR3 has 18 residues. Germline CDR1 is SGHRS and CDR2 is YFSETQ. Trimming pared 4 bases from V and 0 bases from J, leaving 21 bases between. Combining the CDR3 with reference TRBV5-1 and TRBJ2-3 gives the whole variable domain KAGVTQTPRYLIKTRGQQVTLSCSPISGHRSVSWYQQTPGQGLQFLFEYFSETQRNKGNFPGRFSGRQFSNSRSEMNVSTLELGDSALYLCASSTEARPRYSTDTQYFGPGTRLTVL.